A selection of T cell receptor beta chains follows, all from one sample in a study of blood T cell repertoires in COVID-19. TCRdb's copy holds only in-frame clones and misses some; the assay was immunoSEQ multiplex PCR. The data hold 130,000 to 150,000 clones, with under 90% observed a single time. Source material: peripheral blood. The receptors derive from a human donor in a cohort sampled during active COVID-19. Each CDR3 is given with its conserved first and last residue. A D gene is named only where the DNA matches it firmly. Some rows have no size entry. The others give once, few or many, or a class for an expanded clone.

CDR3 protein: CASSLDSGSGNTIYF; CDR3 DNA: TGCGCCAGCAGCTTGGATTCCGGTTCTGGAAACACCATATATTTT; V gene: TRBV5-1; J gene: TRBJ1-3; D gene: -; clone size: -
CDR3 protein: CASSLGPSGSFNEQFF; CDR3 DNA: TGTGCCAGCAGCTTAGGTCCTAGCGGGAGTTTCAATGAGCAGTTCTTC; V gene: TRBV7-2; J gene: TRBJ2-1; D gene: TRBD2; clone size: few
CDR3 protein: CASSHDDRSNQPQHF; CDR3 DNA: TGTGCCAGCAGCCATGATGACAGAAGCAATCAGCCCCAGCATTTT; V gene: TRBV3-1/TRBV3-2; J gene: TRBJ1-5; D gene: -; clone size: -
CDR3 protein: CASSYVPGQVGAYEQYF; CDR3 DNA: TGTGCCAGCAGTTACGTCCCGGGACAGGTAGGGGCCTACGAGCAGTACTTC; V gene: TRBV6-2/TRBV6-3; J gene: TRBJ2-7; D gene: TRBD1; clone size: -
CDR3 protein: CASSTTGTYEQYF; CDR3 DNA: TGCGCCAGCAGCACGACAGGGACCTACGAGCAGTACTTC; V gene: TRBV5-1; J gene: TRBJ2-7; D gene: TRBD1; clone size: -
CDR3 protein: CSVGTGGNEKLFF; CDR3 DNA: TGCAGCGTGGGGACAGGGGGTAATGAAAAACTGTTTTTT; V gene: TRBV29-1; J gene: TRBJ1-4; D gene: TRBD1; clone size: -
CDR3 protein: CASSPPVSYEQYF; CDR3 DNA: TGCGCCAGCAGCCCCCCAGTCTCCTACGAGCAGTACTTC; V gene: TRBV5-1; J gene: TRBJ2-7; D gene: -; clone size: -
CDR3 protein: CASSLPPGDSQETQYF; CDR3 DNA: TGTGCCAGCAGTCTCCCCCCCGGGGACTCGCAAGAGACCCAGTACTTC; V gene: TRBV7-9; J gene: TRBJ2-5; D gene: -; clone size: -
CDR3 protein: CASSRQTALRTDTQYF; CDR3 DNA: TGTGCCAGCAGCCGACAGACAGCTCTTAGGACAGATACGCAGTATTTT; V gene: TRBV7-9; J gene: TRBJ2-3; D gene: -; clone size: -
CDR3 protein: CASSLRQGESSLYGYTF; CDR3 DNA: TGTGCCAGCAGCCTCCGACAGGGCGAATCGTCCCTCTATGGCTACACCTTC; V gene: TRBV13; J gene: TRBJ1-2; D gene: TRBD1; clone size: -
CDR3 protein: CAISSGRALGEQFF; CDR3 DNA: TGTGCCATCAGTAGCGGGAGGGCCCTGGGTGAGCAGTTCTTC; V gene: TRBV10-3; J gene: TRBJ2-1; D gene: TRBD2; clone size: -
CDR3 protein: CASSPDRGQDNEQFF; CDR3 DNA: TGTGCCAGCTCACCAGACAGGGGGCAAGACAATGAGCAGTTCTTC; V gene: TRBV18; J gene: TRBJ2-1; D gene: TRBD1; clone size: once
CDR3 protein: CSATRRGTYTF; CDR3 DNA: TGCAGTGCTACCCGTCGCGGCACTTACACCTTC; V gene: TRBV20-1; J gene: TRBJ1-2; D gene: -; clone size: -
CDR3 protein: CASSLAGDRGGRQPQHF; CDR3 DNA: TGTGCCAGCAGCTTAGCGGGGGACAGGGGGGGGCGTCAGCCCCAGCATTTT; V gene: TRBV7-2; J gene: TRBJ1-5; D gene: TRBD1; clone size: -
CDR3 protein: CASGPQGAYETQYF; CDR3 DNA: TGTGCCAGCGGCCCACAGGGGGCTTATGAGACCCAGTACTTC; V gene: TRBV6-5; J gene: TRBJ2-5; D gene: TRBD1; clone size: -
CDR3 protein: CASSSSDRAGELFF; CDR3 DNA: TGTGCCAGCAGCTCCTCCGATCGCGCCGGGGAGCTGTTTTTT; V gene: TRBV11-2; J gene: TRBJ2-2; D gene: -; clone size: -
CDR3 protein: CASSEQGLRQPQHF; CDR3 DNA: TGTGCCAGCAGTGAGCAGGGGCTAAGGCAGCCCCAGCATTTT; V gene: TRBV2; J gene: TRBJ1-5; D gene: -; clone size: -
CDR3 protein: CASRDLGRGRDQPQHF; CDR3 DNA: TGTGCCAGCAGGGACCTCGGCAGGGGGCGAGATCAGCCCCAGCATTTT; V gene: TRBV27; J gene: TRBJ1-5; D gene: TRBD1; clone size: once
CDR3 protein: CASSLRGGPDREQYF; CDR3 DNA: TGTGCCAGCAGCCTACGCGGGGGGCCCGACCGTGAGCAGTACTTC; V gene: TRBV7-9; J gene: TRBJ2-7; D gene: TRBD2; clone size: -
CDR3 protein: CASSVVSGQPSGANVLTF; CDR3 DNA: TGTGCCAGCAGCGTAGTCTCCGGACAGCCCTCTGGGGCCAACGTCCTGACTTTC; V gene: TRBV9; J gene: TRBJ2-6; D gene: -; clone size: -
CDR3 protein: CASSYSIERNVYEQYF; CDR3 DNA: TGTGCCAGCAGTTACTCGATCGAGCGTAACGTATACGAGCAGTACTTC; V gene: TRBV6-2/TRBV6-3; J gene: TRBJ2-7; D gene: -; clone size: few
CDR3 protein: CASSPGTGGRSYEQYF; CDR3 DNA: TGTGCCAGCAGTCCCGGGACAGGGGGTCGCTCCTACGAGCAGTACTTC; V gene: TRBV6-2/TRBV6-3; J gene: TRBJ2-7; D gene: TRBD1; clone size: -
CDR3 protein: CASNGVGLQGGETQYF; CDR3 DNA: TGTGCCAGTAATGGGGTGGGACTCCAGGGGGGAGAGACCCAGTACTTC; V gene: TRBV19; J gene: TRBJ2-5; D gene: -; clone size: -
CDR3 protein: CASSYWGVGQPQHF; CDR3 DNA: TGTGCCAGCAGTTACTGGGGGGTAGGGCAGCCCCAGCATTTT; V gene: TRBV6-2/TRBV6-3; J gene: TRBJ1-5; D gene: -; clone size: -
CDR3 protein: CSASPSGLPYEQYF; CDR3 DNA: TGCAGTGCTAGTCCCAGCGGGTTACCCTACGAGCAGTACTTC; V gene: TRBV20-1; J gene: TRBJ2-7; D gene: -; clone size: -
CDR3 protein: CASSLYRTPYEQYF; CDR3 DNA: TGTGCCAGCAGCTTATACCGGACACCCTACGAGCAGTACTTC; V gene: TRBV7-9; J gene: TRBJ2-7; D gene: -; clone size: -
CDR3 protein: CASSVGTPYNEQFF; CDR3 DNA: TGTGCCAGCAGCGTCGGGACACCTTACAATGAGCAGTTCTTC; V gene: TRBV9; J gene: TRBJ2-1; D gene: -; clone size: -
CDR3 protein: CASSKGTSGDTYNEQFF; CDR3 DNA: TGCGCCAGCAGCAAAGGGACTAGCGGGGACACCTACAATGAGCAGTTCTTC; V gene: TRBV4-1; J gene: TRBJ2-1; D gene: TRBD2; clone size: -
CDR3 protein: CASSVDSGTFGYNSPLHF; CDR3 DNA: TGTGCCAGCAGCGTAGATTCAGGGACATTCGGGTATAATTCACCCCTCCACTTT; V gene: TRBV9; J gene: TRBJ1-6; D gene: -; clone size: -
CDR3 protein: CASSPFPPGLAGNEQFF; CDR3 DNA: TGTGCCAGCAGCCCTTTCCCACCGGGACTAGCGGGCAATGAGCAGTTCTTC; V gene: TRBV11-2; J gene: TRBJ2-1; D gene: TRBD2; clone size: -
CDR3 protein: CASSLEQRRSNEQFF; CDR3 DNA: TGTGCCAGCAGCTTAGAGCAGCGGCGATCCAATGAGCAGTTCTTC; V gene: TRBV7-2; J gene: TRBJ2-1; D gene: -; clone size: -
CDR3 protein: CAIAHTPYEQYF; CDR3 DNA: TGTGCCATCGCGCATACCCCCTACGAGCAGTACTTC; V gene: TRBV10-3; J gene: TRBJ2-7; D gene: -; clone size: -
CDR3 protein: CASSPGTTARGAFF; CDR3 DNA: TGTGCCAGCAGTCCCGGGACAACGGCCCGTGGAGCTTTCTTT; V gene: TRBV28; J gene: TRBJ1-1; D gene: -; clone size: -
CDR3 protein: CASSFLSSTDTQYF; CDR3 DNA: TGTGCCAGCAGTTTCTTATCTAGCACAGATACGCAGTATTTT; V gene: TRBV27; J gene: TRBJ2-3; D gene: -; clone size: -
CDR3 protein: CASSFRDGYTF; CDR3 DNA: TGTGCCAGCAGTTTCAGGGATGGCTACACCTTC; V gene: TRBV28; J gene: TRBJ1-2; D gene: -; clone size: few
CDR3 protein: CASSRMGNTEAFF; CDR3 DNA: TGTGCCAGCAGTCGGATGGGCAACACTGAAGCTTTCTTT; V gene: TRBV6-5; J gene: TRBJ1-1; D gene: -; clone size: -
CDR3 protein: CASSQERGSPYEQYF; CDR3 DNA: TGCGCCAGCAGCCAAGAACGCGGGAGTCCCTACGAGCAGTACTTC; V gene: TRBV4-1; J gene: TRBJ2-7; D gene: TRBD2; clone size: few
CDR3 protein: CASSIGETGGRNQPQHF; CDR3 DNA: TGTGCCAGTAGTATCGGGGAGACAGGGGGACGAAATCAGCCCCAGCATTTT; V gene: TRBV19; J gene: TRBJ1-5; D gene: TRBD1; clone size: -